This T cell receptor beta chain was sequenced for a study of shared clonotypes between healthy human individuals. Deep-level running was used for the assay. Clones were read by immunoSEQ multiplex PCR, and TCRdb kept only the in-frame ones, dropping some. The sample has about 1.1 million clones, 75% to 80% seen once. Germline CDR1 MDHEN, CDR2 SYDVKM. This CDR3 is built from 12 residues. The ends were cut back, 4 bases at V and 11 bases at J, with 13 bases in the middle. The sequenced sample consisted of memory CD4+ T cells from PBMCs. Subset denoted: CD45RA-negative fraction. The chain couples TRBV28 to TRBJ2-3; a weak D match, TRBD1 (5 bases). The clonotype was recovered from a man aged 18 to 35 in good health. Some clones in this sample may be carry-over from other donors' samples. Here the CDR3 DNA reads TGTGCCAGCAGTTCACAGGCCGGCGGGCAGTATTTT. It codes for CASSSQAGGQYF.